The count of the clone carrying this TCR beta chain is one. What it recognizes is unknown. The data were obtained in a study of cytomegalovirus exposure and HLA in healthy donors. Germline V gene data show CDR1 as MNHNS and CDR2 as SASEGT. After removal of 4 bases from V and 4 bases from J, the junction contained 7 bases not matched to a gene. This CDR3 has 15 residues. The study, taken as a whole, reports: The likely explanation for a cluster of highly shared sequence variants was sequencing artifact. Reportedly, diagnosis of cytomegalovirus status by the classifier showed high specificity and sensitivity.

It was with 60 Vbeta and 13 Jbeta primers that the PCR ran. The data were produced by immunoSEQ multiplex PCR, yet TCRdb's version contains in-frame clones alone and is incomplete. The sample lists roughly 200,000 clones, approximately 80% occurring once. The specimen sequenced was PBMCs. The receptor's source is a boy aged 2 to 9 in good health and CMV-seronegative. The chain employs TRBV6-1 and TRBJ2-3; 8 nucleotides align to TRBD1. The CDR3 sequence: CASSVQGAIPDTQYF. CDR3 nucleotides: TGTGCCAGCAGTGTCCAGGGGGCTATTCCAGATACGCAGTATTTT.